This T cell receptor beta chain originates from a study of response to subunit inactivated influenza vaccine. The CDR3 length is 15 residues. CDR1 and CDR2 (germline): SEHNR, FQNEAQ (reference sequence). Unmatched junction bases numbered 10, after V lost 5 bases and J lost 3 bases. This clonotype was picked up a small number of times. Its antigen is still unknown. TCRdb ran MiXCR on the RT-PCR reads and lists one entry per CDR3 protein. The sample includes roughly 460,000 distinct CDR3 sequences, approximately 11% of them seen just once. Study observations and caveats: The authors proposed limited new T cell recruitment per seasonal influenza vaccination.

The sample consisted of PBMCs from blood, taken around seven weeks after vaccination. This sequence originates from a man in his fifties who received an inactivated influenza vaccine. The rearrangement uses TRBV7-9 and TRBJ2-7; TRBD1 matches at 7 bases. The DNA of the CDR3 is TGTGCCAGCAGCCCACCCTGGACAGGAGTCTACGAGCAGTACTTC. Protein product: CASSPPWTGVYEQYF.